This TCR beta chain is from a study of CD8 T cells in Susac syndrome. Findings and limits, study-wide: The relatively small number of individuals in the TCR sequencing and HLA analysis was acknowledged by the study.

The V end was cut by 6 bases, the J end by 9 bases, with 21 bases between. The CDR3 contains 15 residues. Germline-derived CDR1 and CDR2 are SNHLY and FYNNEI. RNA, at 0.5 to 1 ug, was reverse transcribed with random hexamers. Across 54 Vbeta and 13 Jbeta, immunoSEQ multiplex PCR amplified TCR beta CDR3. Via MiXCR, TCRdb re-called the immunoSEQ multiplex PCR reads, giving one row per CDR3 protein. The data contain about 130,000 distinct CDR3 sequences, around 96% of them seen just once; the ten biggest clones take up more than 0.095%. CD8+ and CD4+ T cells from blood underwent TCR beta sequencing, which was carried out in a high-throughput format. Through negative isolation, CD4+ and CD8+ T cells were obtained, while TEMRA cells were enriched using FACS. To note about this clonotype: Its specificity is unknown.

The clonotype comes from a human donor in good health. Material: CD4+ T cells from PBMCs. The chain links TRBV2 to TRBJ1-5; D ambiguous. The CDR3 region has the DNA TGTGCCAGCAGCCGCGGGCCGCCGGAGGTAGGGCCCCAGCATTTT. The encoded protein is CASSRGPPEVGPQHF. Looking up the rest from reference TRBV2 and TRBJ1-5 gives the full variable domain: EPEVTQTPSHQVTQMGQEVILRCVPISNHLYFYWYRQILGQKVEFLVSFYNNEISEKSEIFDDQFSVERPDGSNFTLKIRSTKLEDSAMYFCASSRGPPEVGPQHFGDGTRLSIL.